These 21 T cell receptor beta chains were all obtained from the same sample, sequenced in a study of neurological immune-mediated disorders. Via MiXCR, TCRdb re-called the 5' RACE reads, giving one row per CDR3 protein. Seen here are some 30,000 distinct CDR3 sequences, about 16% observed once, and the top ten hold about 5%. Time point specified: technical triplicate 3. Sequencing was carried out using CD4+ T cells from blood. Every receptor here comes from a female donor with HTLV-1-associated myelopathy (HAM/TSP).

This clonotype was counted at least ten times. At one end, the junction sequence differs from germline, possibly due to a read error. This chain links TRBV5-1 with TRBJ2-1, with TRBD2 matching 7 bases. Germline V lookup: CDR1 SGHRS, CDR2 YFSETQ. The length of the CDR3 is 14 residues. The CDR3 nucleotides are TGCGCCAGCAGCATGGCCGGGACTACCAATGGGCAGTTCTTC. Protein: CASSMAGTTNGQFF.

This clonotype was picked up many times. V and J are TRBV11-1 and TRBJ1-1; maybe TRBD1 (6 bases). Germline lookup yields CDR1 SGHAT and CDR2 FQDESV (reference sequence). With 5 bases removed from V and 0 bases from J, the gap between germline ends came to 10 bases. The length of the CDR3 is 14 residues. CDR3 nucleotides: TGTGCCAGCAGCCCCGGACAGATGAACACTGAAGCTTTCTTT. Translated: CASSPGQMNTEAFF.

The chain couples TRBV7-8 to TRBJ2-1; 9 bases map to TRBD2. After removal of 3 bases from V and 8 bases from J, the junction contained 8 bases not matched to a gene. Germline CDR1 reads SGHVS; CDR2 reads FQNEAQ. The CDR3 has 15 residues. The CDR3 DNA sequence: TGTGCCAGCAGCTTTAGCGGGAGTCATGGGGATGAGCAGTTCTTC. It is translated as CASSFSGSHGDEQFF.

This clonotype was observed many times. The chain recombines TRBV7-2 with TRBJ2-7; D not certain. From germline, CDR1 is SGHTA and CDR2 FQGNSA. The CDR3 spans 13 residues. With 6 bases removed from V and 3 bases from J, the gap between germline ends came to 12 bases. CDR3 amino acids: CASRKHGYYEQYF. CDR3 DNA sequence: TGTGCCAGCAGGAAGCACGGTTACTACGAGCAGTACTTC.

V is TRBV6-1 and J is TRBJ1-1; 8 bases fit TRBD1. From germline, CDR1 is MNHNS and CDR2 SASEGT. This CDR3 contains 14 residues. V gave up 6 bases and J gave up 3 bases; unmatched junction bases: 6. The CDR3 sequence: CASRTGGEDTEAFF. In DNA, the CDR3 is TGTGCCAGCAGAACAGGGGGAGAGGACACTGAAGCTTTCTTT.

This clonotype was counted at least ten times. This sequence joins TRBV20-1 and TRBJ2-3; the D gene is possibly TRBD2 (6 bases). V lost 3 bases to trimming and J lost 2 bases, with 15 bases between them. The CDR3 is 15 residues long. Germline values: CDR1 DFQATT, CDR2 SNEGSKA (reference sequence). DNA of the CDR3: TGCAGTGCTAGGCGACTAGTAGGGCTCACAGATACGCAGTATTTT. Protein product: CSARRLVGLTDTQYF.

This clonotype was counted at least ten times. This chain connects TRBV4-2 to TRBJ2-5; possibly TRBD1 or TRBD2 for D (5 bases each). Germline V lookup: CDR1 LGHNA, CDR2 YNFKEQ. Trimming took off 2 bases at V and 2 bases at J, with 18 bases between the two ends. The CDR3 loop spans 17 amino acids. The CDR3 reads CASSQQWRVGAQETQYF. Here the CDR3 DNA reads TGTGCCAGCAGCCAACAATGGCGGGTCGGGGCACAAGAGACCCAGTACTTC.

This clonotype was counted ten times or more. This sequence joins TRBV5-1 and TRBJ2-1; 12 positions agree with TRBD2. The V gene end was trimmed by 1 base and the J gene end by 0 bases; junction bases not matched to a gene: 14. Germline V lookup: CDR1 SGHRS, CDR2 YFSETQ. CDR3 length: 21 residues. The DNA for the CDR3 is TGCGCCAGCAGCTTGCCTTCTAGCGGGGGGGAACAAACGAGCTCCTACAATGAGCAGTTCTTC. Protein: CASSLPSSGGEQTSSYNEQFF. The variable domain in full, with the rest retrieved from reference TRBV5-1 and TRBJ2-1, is KAGVTQTPRYLIKTRGQQVTLSCSPISGHRSVSWYQQTPGQGLQFLFEYFSETQRNKGNFPGRFSGRQFSNSRSEMNVSTLELGDSALYLCASSLPSSGGEQTSSYNEQFFGPGTRLTVL.

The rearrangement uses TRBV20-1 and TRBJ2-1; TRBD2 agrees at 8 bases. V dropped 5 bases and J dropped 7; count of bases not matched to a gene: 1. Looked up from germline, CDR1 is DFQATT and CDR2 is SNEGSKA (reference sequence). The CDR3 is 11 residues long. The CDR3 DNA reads TGCAGTGCTGGCGGGAGGAATGAGCAGTTCTTC. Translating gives CSAGGRNEQFF.

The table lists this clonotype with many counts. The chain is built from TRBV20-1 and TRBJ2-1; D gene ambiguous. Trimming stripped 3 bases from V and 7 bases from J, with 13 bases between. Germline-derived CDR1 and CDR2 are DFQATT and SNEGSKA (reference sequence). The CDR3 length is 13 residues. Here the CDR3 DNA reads TGCAGTGCTAGCCGACTCCAGCTGAATGAGCAGTTCTTC. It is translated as CSASRLQLNEQFF.

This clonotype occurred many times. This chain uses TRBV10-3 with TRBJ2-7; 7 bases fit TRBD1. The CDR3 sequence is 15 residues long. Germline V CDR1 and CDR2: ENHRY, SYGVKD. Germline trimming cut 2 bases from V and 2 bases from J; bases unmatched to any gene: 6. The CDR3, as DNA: TGTGCCATCAGTGAGCCTACCGGGACAGCCTACGAGCAGTACTTC. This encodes CAISEPTGTAYEQYF.

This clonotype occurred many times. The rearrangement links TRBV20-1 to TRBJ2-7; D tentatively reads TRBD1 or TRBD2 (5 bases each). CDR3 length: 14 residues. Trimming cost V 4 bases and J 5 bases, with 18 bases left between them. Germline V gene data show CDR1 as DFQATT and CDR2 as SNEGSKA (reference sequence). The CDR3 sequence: CSATRGAGDHEQYF. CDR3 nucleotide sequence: TGCAGTGCTACTCGAGGGGCCGGGGACCACGAGCAGTACTTC.

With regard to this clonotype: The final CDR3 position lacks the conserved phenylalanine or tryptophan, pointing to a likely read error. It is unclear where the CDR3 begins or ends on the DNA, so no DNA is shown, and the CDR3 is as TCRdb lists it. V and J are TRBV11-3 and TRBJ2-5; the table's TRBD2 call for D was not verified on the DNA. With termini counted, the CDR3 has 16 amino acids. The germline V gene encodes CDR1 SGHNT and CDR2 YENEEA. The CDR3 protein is CASSLDRGSSPLHFGN.

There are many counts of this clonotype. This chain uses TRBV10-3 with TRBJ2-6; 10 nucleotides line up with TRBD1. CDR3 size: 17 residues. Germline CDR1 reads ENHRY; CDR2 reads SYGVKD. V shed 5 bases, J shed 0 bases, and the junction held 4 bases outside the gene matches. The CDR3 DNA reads TGTGCCATCAGTCCGGGACAGGGGATCTCTGGGGCCAACGTCCTGACTTTC. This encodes CAISPGQGISGANVLTF.

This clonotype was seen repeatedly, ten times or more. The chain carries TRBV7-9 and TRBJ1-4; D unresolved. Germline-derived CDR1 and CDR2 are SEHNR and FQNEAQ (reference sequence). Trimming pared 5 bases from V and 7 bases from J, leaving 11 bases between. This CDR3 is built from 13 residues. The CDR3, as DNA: TGTGCCAGCAGCCCCCTGTTTAGTGAAAAACTGTTTTTT. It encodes CASSPLFSEKLFF. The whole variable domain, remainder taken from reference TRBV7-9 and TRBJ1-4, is DTGVSQNPRHKITKRGQNVTFRCDPISEHNRLYWYRQTLGQGPEFLTYFQNEAQLEKSRLLSDRFSAERPKGSFSTLEIQRTEQGDSAMYLCASSPLFSEKLFFGSGTQLSVL.

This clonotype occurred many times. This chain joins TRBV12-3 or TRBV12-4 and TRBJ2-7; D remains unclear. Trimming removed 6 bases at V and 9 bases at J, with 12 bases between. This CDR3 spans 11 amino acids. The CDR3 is CASSSRLGQYF. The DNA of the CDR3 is TGTGCCAGCAGCTCTCGTTTAGGGCAGTACTTC.

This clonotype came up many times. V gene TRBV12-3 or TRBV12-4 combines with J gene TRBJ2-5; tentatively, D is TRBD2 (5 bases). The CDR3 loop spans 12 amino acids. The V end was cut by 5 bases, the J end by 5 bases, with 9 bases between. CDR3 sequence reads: CASSPSRETQYF. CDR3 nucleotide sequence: TGTGCCAGCAGTCCTAGCCGCGAGACCCAGTACTTC.

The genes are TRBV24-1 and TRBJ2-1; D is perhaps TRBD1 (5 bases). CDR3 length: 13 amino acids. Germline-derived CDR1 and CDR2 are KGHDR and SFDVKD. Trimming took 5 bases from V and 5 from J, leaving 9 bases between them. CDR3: CATSGAGNNEQFF. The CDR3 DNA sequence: TGTGCCACCAGTGGGGCAGGGAACAATGAGCAGTTCTTC.

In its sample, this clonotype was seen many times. Written as DNA, the CDR3 is TGTGCTAGTGGGAGAACGACAGGGATAAACATTCAGTACTTC. It specifies CASGRTTGINIQYF. The chain is built from TRBV12-5 and TRBJ2-4; 7 positions match TRBD1. The CDR3 has 14 residues. The trim removed 6 bases at V and 6 bases at J, leaving 8 bases unmatched. Germline V gives CDR1 LGHNT, CDR2 FRNRAP.

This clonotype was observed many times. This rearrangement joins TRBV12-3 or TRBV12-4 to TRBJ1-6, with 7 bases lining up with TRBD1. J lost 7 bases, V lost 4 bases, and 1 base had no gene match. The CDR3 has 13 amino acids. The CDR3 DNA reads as TGTGCCAGCAGTTCGGGACAGAATTCACCCCTCCACTTT. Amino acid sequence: CASSSGQNSPLHF.

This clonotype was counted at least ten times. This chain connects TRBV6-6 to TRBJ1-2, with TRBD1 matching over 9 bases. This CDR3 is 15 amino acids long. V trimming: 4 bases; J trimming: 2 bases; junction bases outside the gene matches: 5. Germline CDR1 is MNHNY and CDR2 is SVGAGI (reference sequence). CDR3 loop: CASSWGQGANYGYTF. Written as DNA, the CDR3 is TGTGCCAGCAGTTGGGGACAGGGAGCAAACTATGGCTACACCTTC.